These 5 T cell receptor beta chains share one sample of origin, sequenced in a study of patients and donors after allogeneic stem cell transplantation. In TCRdb, the RT-PCR reads were re-called with MiXCR into one record per CDR3 protein. Of about a million distinct CDR3 sequences listed, roughly 18% are singletons. Sequences were obtained from blood, either unsorted or a sorted T cell fraction (not recorded which). These receptors were taken from a human donor who was either an allogeneic HSCT recipient or a stem cell or donor lymphocyte infusion donor (not recorded which). It is not recorded whose cells these are; they may come from a transplant donor.

The gene calls are TRBV20-1 and TRBJ2-1, with D perhaps given as TRBD1 or TRBD2 (5 bases each). The germline V gene encodes CDR1 DFQATT and CDR2 SNEGSKA (reference sequence). The CDR3 loop spans 14 amino acids. The CDR3 DNA reads as TGCAACCACGGTCAGAACGGGACGTACAATGAGCAGTTCTTC. This gives the protein CNHGQNGTYNEQFF.

This chain joins TRBV5-1 and TRBJ1-1, with D possibly being TRBD1 (5 bases). The CDR3 sequence is 14 residues long. Germline V gives CDR1 SGHRS, CDR2 YFSETQ. Trimming cost V 5 bases and J 4 bases, with 15 bases left between them. The CDR3 coding sequence is TGCGCCAGCAGACCGACGGGGGACTTCACTGAAGCTTTCTTT. Translating it yields CASRPTGDFTEAFF.

The chain is built from TRBV6-5 and TRBJ1-1; D is possibly TRBD1 (6 bases). Germline values: CDR1 MNHEY, CDR2 SVGAGI. The CDR3 consists of 16 residues. Trimming stripped 3 bases from V and 0 bases from J, with 14 bases between. CDR3 in DNA: TGTGCCAGCAGTTATAGGCTGCAGGGGATGAACACTGAAGCTTTCTTT. Translated: CASSYRLQGMNTEAFF.

This rearrangement joins TRBV5-1 to TRBJ1-3, with a tentative D call TRBD1 (6 bases). Trimming took off 4 bases at V and 0 bases at J, with 17 bases between the two ends. The CDR3 consists of 17 residues. Germline V gene lookup returns CDR1 SGHRS and CDR2 YFSETQ. The CDR3 protein is CASSLTGLTSSGNTIYF. CDR3 DNA: TGCGCCAGCAGCCTAACAGGGTTAACCTCCTCTGGAAACACCATATATTTT.

This clonotype was found a few times. The chain carries TRBV15 and TRBJ1-6, with D perhaps TRBD1 (5 bases). The CDR3 contains 15 residues. CDR1 is LNHNV and CDR2 is YYDKDF in the germline V gene (reference sequence). Trimming took off 3 bases at V and 7 bases at J, with 13 bases between the two ends. CDR3 residues: CATSSWDGGNSPLHF. The CDR3 nucleotides read TGTGCCACCAGCAGCTGGGACGGGGGAAATTCACCCCTCCACTTT.